Shown below are 24 T cell receptor beta chains from a single sample sequenced in a study of CD8 T cells in Susac syndrome. Random hexamers primed reverse transcription of about 0.45 to 1 ug RNA. TCRdb used MiXCR to reprocess the immunoSEQ multiplex PCR reads, holding one entry per CDR3 protein. Of about 180,000 distinct CDR3 sequences in the sample, approximately 94% are singletons; the top ten hold more than 0.09%. The source material was CD4+ T cells from PBMCs. These receptors were obtained from a human donor with multiple sclerosis.

The genes are TRBV12-3 or TRBV12-4 and TRBJ2-5; a weak D match, TRBD1 (6 bases). The ends were cut back, 11 bases at V and 0 bases at J, with 19 bases in the middle. This CDR3 is built from 15 residues. The CDR3 protein is CASSSDRGYQETQYF. The DNA for the CDR3 is TGTGCCTCATCATCGGACAGAGGGTACCAAGAGACCCAGTACTTC.

This rearrangement joins TRBV29-1 to TRBJ2-2, with D uncertain. CDR3 size: 12 residues. Germline-derived CDR1 and CDR2 are SQVTM and ANQGSEA. V lost 4 bases to trimming and J lost 6 bases, with 9 bases between them. In DNA, the CDR3 is TGCAGCGTTGTGTCGCTACCCGGGGAGCTGTTTTTT. Its protein product is CSVVSLPGELFF.

The CDR3 protein is CSARGSSGTQYF. In DNA, the CDR3 is TGCAGTGCTAGAGGAAGTAGTGGGACTCAATACTTC. The rearrangement uses TRBV20-1 and TRBJ2-4, with TRBD2 as a possible D gene (6 bases). The CDR3 is 12 amino acids. The germline V and J ends were trimmed by 1 base and 16 bases, with 17 bases remaining between them. Germline CDR1 is DFQATT and CDR2 is SNEGSKA (reference sequence).

CDR3 sequence (DNA): TGTGCCAGCAGCTTTCGTGATACAGATACGCAGTATTTT. As protein: CASSFRDTDTQYF. The chain couples TRBV5-4 to TRBJ2-3, with D uncertain. Germline V gene lookup returns CDR1 SGHNT and CDR2 YYREEE (reference sequence). Trimming left V 2 bases short and J 3 bases short, with 7 bases between. The CDR3 consists of 13 residues.

As DNA, the CDR3 is TGTGCCAGCAGGCTCGAACCTAGTGTAGGTGAGCAGTTCTTC. Translated, it gives CASRLEPSVGEQFF. The chain is built from TRBV2 and TRBJ2-1; D gene uncertain. The CDR3 extends over 14 amino acids. V was trimmed by 6 bases and J by 9 bases, leaving 18 bases between them. Germline-derived CDR1 and CDR2 are SNHLY and FYNNEI. Drawing the rest from reference TRBV2 and TRBJ2-1, the complete variable domain is EPEVTQTPSHQVTQMGQEVILRCVPISNHLYFYWYRQILGQKVEFLVSFYNNEISEKSEIFDDQFSVERPDGSNFTLKIRSTKLEDSAMYFCASRLEPSVGEQFFGPGTRLTVL.

This clonotype showed up just once. The gene calls are TRBV29-1 and TRBJ1-1, with D unresolved. Germline-derived CDR1 and CDR2 are SQVTM and ANQGSEA. The CDR3 is 12 residues long. Trimming pared 5 bases from V and 4 bases from J, leaving 11 bases between. The CDR3 DNA reads as TGCAGCGTTCGGGGATGGGTCACTGAAGCTTTCTTT. This encodes CSVRGWVTEAFF.

This sequence joins TRBV28 and TRBJ1-6; D not resolved. CDR1 MDHEN and CDR2 SYDVKM come from the germline V gene. Deletions cut 4 bases from V and 8 bases from J, with 12 bases between. The CDR3 consists of 14 residues. The CDR3 DNA follows: TGTGCCAGCAGTTCGCCCTGGGAAGATTCACCCCTCCACTTT. Its protein product is CASSSPWEDSPLHF.

CDR3 sequence: CSARSVTEAFF. The CDR3, as DNA: TGCAGTGCTAGGTCAGTCACTGAAGCTTTCTTT. V gene TRBV20-1 combines with J gene TRBJ1-1, with unresolved D. CDR1 is DFQATT, CDR2 SNEGSKA, per germline (reference sequence). This CDR3 has 11 amino acids. V was pared by 3 bases and J by 4 bases, with 6 bases between.

The J gene is TRBJ2-1, the V gene TRBV20-1; 7 nucleotides line up with TRBD2. The trim removed 0 bases at V and 4 bases at J, leaving 6 bases unmatched. CDR3 length equals 15 residues. Germline CDR1 and CDR2: DFQATT and SNEGSKA (reference sequence). The CDR3 reads CSARDTTGGYNEQFF. The CDR3 DNA sequence: TGCAGTGCTAGAGATACCACGGGGGGTTACAATGAGCAGTTCTTC.

The chain combines TRBV30 with TRBJ2-3, with D unresolved. This CDR3 has 16 residues. The germline gives CDR1 GTSNPN, CDR2 SVGIG (reference sequence). V lost 3 bases to trimming and J lost 2 bases, with 18 bases between them. The DNA for the CDR3 is TGTGCCTGGAGCCCATTTCCCGCGTTCCCCACAGATACGCAGTATTTT. It yields the protein CAWSPFPAFPTDTQYF.

J is TRBJ2-7 and V is TRBV21-1. TRBV21-1 is reported as a pseudogene. The CDR3 totals 17 residues. Here the CDR3 DNA reads TGTGCCAGCAGCAAAGCGTGGGTGGTGGTTAACTCCTACGAGCAGTACTTC. Encoded protein: CASSKAWVVVNSYEQYF.

J is TRBJ2-6 and V is TRBV14; no clear D gene. V lost 3 bases and J lost 0, with 9 bases in between. The CDR3 is 16 residues long. The germline V gene encodes CDR1 SGHDN and CDR2 FVKESK. This chain's CDR3 is CASSHLKASGANVLTF. In DNA form, the CDR3 reads TGTGCCAGCAGCCACTTGAAGGCCTCTGGGGCCAACGTCCTGACTTTC.

This chain joins TRBV12-5 and TRBJ1-2; no reliable D call. Germline lookup yields CDR1 LGHNT and CDR2 FRNRAP. V shed 2 bases and J shed 10 bases, with 14 bases lying between them. The CDR3 spans 13 residues. The CDR3 is CASGLPPVRDYTF. The CDR3 DNA reads TGTGCTAGTGGTTTGCCCCCAGTCCGTGACTACACCTTC.

The chain combines TRBV14 with TRBJ1-1; D ambiguous. Between the trimmed V and J ends, which lost 0 bases and 3 bases, there was a span of 11 bases. The germline CDR1 and CDR2 sequences are SGHDN and FVKESK. The CDR3 spans 15 residues. The CDR3 protein is CASSQDPRRHTEAFF. Here the CDR3 DNA reads TGTGCCAGCAGCCAAGACCCTAGGCGGCACACTGAAGCTTTCTTT. Supplemented by reference TRBV14 and TRBJ1-1, the full variable domain reads EAGVTQFPSHSVIEKGQTVTLRCDPISGHDNLYWYRRVMGKEIKFLLHFVKESKQDESGMPNNRFLAERTGGTYSTLKVQPAELEDSGVYFCASSQDPRRHTEAFFGQGTRLTVV.

The chain carries TRBV6-1 and TRBJ1-1; D is unclear. The germline CDR1 and CDR2 sequences are MNHNS and SASEGT. Trimming removed 2 bases from V and 6 bases from J, with 10 bases in between. This CDR3 contains 13 residues. In DNA form, the CDR3 reads TGTGCCAGCAGTGAAACTGGGATGGCTGAAGCTTTCTTT. This codes for CASSETGMAEAFF.

This chain joins TRBV4-1 and TRBJ1-1; D is perhaps TRBD1 (5 bases). This CDR3 spans 15 amino acids. The germline CDR1 and CDR2 sequences are MGHRA and YSYEKL. Trimming removed 7 bases from V and 5 bases from J, with 20 bases in between. The CDR3 DNA follows: TGCGCCAGCACCCTGGAACCTGGGGGGGTTACTGAAGCTTTCTTT. Its protein product is CASTLEPGGVTEAFF.

The V call is TRBV20-1, the J call TRBJ2-1, with 11 bases aligning to TRBD2. The CDR3 covers 15 residues. Germline CDR1 reads DFQATT; CDR2 reads SNEGSKA (reference sequence). The ends lost 3 bases at V and 5 bases at J; junction bases unmatched: 6. CDR3 DNA: TGCAGTGCTAGCCTAGCGGGGGGAGGTAACAATGAGCAGTTCTTC. It translates to CSASLAGGGNNEQFF.

The chain joins TRBV30 to TRBJ2-4; D tentatively fits TRBD1 or TRBD2 (5 bases each). Germline V gives CDR1 GTSNPN, CDR2 SVGIG (reference sequence). The CDR3 loop spans 12 amino acids. Trimming pared 3 bases from V and 10 bases from J, leaving 13 bases between. The CDR3 DNA is TGTGCCTGGAGCCCCCGTGGGGGAATTCAGTACTTC. Its translation: CAWSPRGGIQYF.

CDR3 bases: TGCAGTGTTCTGGGACAGGGATCTTCACCCCTCCACTTT. Translation: CSVLGQGSSPLHF. V and J are TRBV20-1 and TRBJ1-6; 9 nucleotides line up with TRBD1. The germline V gene encodes CDR1 DFQATT and CDR2 SNEGSKA (reference sequence). CDR3 length equals 13 residues. V lost 7 bases, J lost 9 bases, and 7 bases stayed unmatched.

The V and J genes are TRBV20-1 and TRBJ2-7; D not certain. Trimming cost V 6 bases and J 2 bases, with 11 bases left between them. This CDR3 comprises 12 residues. CDR1 and CDR2 (germline): DFQATT, SNEGSKA (reference sequence). CDR3 DNA sequence: TGCAGTGCCGGTAGGGAAACCTACGAGCAGTACTTC. It translates to CSAGRETYEQYF.

CDR3 in amino acids: CASSSPGGTEAFF. The DNA of the CDR3 is TGTGCCAGCAGTTCCCCAGGGGGAACTGAAGCTTTCTTT. The rearrangement joins TRBV6-1 to TRBJ1-1, with TRBD1 identical over 7 bases. The CDR3 spans 13 residues. V trimming: 5 bases; J trimming: 5 bases; junction bases outside the gene matches: 5. Looked up from germline, CDR1 is MNHNS and CDR2 is SASEGT.

This chain connects TRBV29-1 to TRBJ2-1, with TRBD1 identical over 7 bases. The CDR3 is 12 residues long. CDR1 is SQVTM, CDR2 ANQGSEA, per germline. V lost 2 bases and J lost 10; bases outside the gene matches: 5. CDR3 sequence (DNA): TGCAGCGTTGAAACGACAGGGCGGGAGCAGTTCTTC. It codes for CSVETTGREQFF.

V usage is TRBV6-6 and J usage is TRBJ2-7; D is perhaps TRBD2 (6 bases). The CDR3 loop spans 16 amino acids. The germline CDR1 and CDR2 sequences are MNHNY and SVGAGI (reference sequence). V was clipped by 6 bases and J by 3 bases, with 21 bases between them. For the CDR3, the DNA is TGTGCCAGCAGCCCCCCCGGGACTCAACATTTCTACGAGCAGTACTTC. Its translation: CASSPPGTQHFYEQYF.

This clonotype was recorded only once. CDR3 in DNA: TGTGCCAGCAACCCCGCCGGCGGCACCCAAGAGACCCAGTACTTC. Translation: CASNPAGGTQETQYF. The rearrangement uses TRBV12-3 or TRBV12-4 and TRBJ2-5, with D unclear. The CDR3 covers 15 residues. Trimming took off 7 bases at V and 1 base at J, with 16 bases between the two ends.